This TCR beta chain was captured in a study of T cell responses to AZD1222 COVID-19 vaccine. Notes on the study in general: Nearly half of spike-specific TCRs reportedly target variant regions that are unmutated in the B.1.351 and B.1.1.7 variants. A rise in Spike-specific TCR breadth and depth followed two AZD1222 doses.

Note on this clone: Its specificity is unknown.

Generated by immunoSEQ multiplex PCR, the TCRdb table keeps only in-frame clones and is missing some. The data show about 190,000 clones, 85% to 95% seen once. The sequence was obtained from an adult in good health. Source: peripheral blood, taken on day 0 of AZD1222 vaccination.

The CDR3 DNA reads as TGTGCCAGCAGCTTAGTGGTGACAGGGGCTAATGAAAAACTGTTTTTT. It encodes CASSLVVTGANEKLFF. The chain is built from TRBV7-2 and TRBJ1-4, with 8 nucleotides matching TRBD1. With 1 base clipped from V and 3 bases from J, the junction kept 4 bases outside the gene matches. The germline gives CDR1 SGHTA, CDR2 FQGNSA. This CDR3 region has 16 residues.